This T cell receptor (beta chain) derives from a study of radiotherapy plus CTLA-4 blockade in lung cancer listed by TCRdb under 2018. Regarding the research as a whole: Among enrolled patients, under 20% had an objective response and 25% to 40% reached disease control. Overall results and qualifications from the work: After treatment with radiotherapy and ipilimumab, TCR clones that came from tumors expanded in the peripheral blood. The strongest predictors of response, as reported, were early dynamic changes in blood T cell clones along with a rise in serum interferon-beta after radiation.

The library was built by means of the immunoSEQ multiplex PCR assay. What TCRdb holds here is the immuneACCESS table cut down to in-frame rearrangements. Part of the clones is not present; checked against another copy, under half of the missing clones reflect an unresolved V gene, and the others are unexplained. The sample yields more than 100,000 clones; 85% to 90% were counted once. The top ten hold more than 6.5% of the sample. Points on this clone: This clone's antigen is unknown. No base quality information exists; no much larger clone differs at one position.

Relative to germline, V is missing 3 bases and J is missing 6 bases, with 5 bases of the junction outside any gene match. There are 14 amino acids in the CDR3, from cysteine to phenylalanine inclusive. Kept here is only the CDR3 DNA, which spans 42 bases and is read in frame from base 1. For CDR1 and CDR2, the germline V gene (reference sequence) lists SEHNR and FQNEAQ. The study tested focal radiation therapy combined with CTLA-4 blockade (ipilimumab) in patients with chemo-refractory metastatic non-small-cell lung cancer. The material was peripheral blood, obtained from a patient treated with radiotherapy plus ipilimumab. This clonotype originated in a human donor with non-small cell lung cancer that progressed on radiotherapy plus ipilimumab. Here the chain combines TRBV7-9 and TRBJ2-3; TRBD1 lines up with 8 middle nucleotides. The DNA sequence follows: TGTGCCAGCAGCTTTCCAGGGGGCCGGGATACGCAGTATTTT. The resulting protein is CASSFPGGRDTQYF.